This entry is about one T cell receptor (beta chain). This CDR3 is also generated by other DNA sequences in the sample. This sample stems from a study of cytomegalovirus exposure and HLA in healthy donors. Amplification used 60 Vbeta primers and 13 Jbeta primers. Some clones are missing from TCRdb's copy, which holds only in-frame ones; the method was immunoSEQ multiplex PCR. The sample has tens of thousands of clones, around three quarters seen once. CDR3 size: 13 residues. Germline loops: CDR1 SNHLY, CDR2 FYNNEI. The V segment lost 8 bases and the J segment 1 base; nucleotides outside the gene matches: 3.

Sequencing used PBMCs. The TCR sequence derives from a male donor in good health and CMV-seronegative. The V call is TRBV2, the J call TRBJ1-1; 8 nucleotides agree with TRBD1. CDR3: CASSQGENTEAFF. The CDR3 coding sequence is TGTGCCAGCTCACAGGGGGAGAACACTGAAGCTTTCTTT.